This T cell receptor beta chain was recorded in a study of cytomegalovirus exposure and HLA in healthy donors. Per the germline V gene, CDR1 is SGHTS and CDR2 is YDEGEE. This CDR3 spans 15 amino acids. Trimming took off 0 bases at V and 1 base at J, with 8 bases between the two ends. Study-level points and caveats: Sequencing probably produced one cluster of sequence variants that were highly shared.

With regard to this clone: Its target is unknown.

The PCR contained 60 Vbeta and 13 Jbeta primers. Profiling relied on immunoSEQ multiplex PCR, and the TCRdb table lists in-frame clones only, not all of them. In the table there are 230,000 or so clones, around 90% of which are singletons. The gene calls are TRBV5-8 and TRBJ1-5; D remains unclear. The receptor was derived from a girl aged 2-10 years in good health and CMV-seronegative. Sequencing was carried out using PBMCs. This chain's CDR3 is CASSLDRTSNQPQHF. CDR3 bases: TGTGCCAGCAGCTTGGACCGAACAAGCAATCAGCCCCAGCATTTT.